The clone carrying this T cell receptor beta chain appeared many times. As yet, its antigen is unknown. Total RNA was extracted at no less than 5 micrograms per sample. The data are from a study of blood T cells in healthy people across ages. Study results and caveats: Higher naive T cell percentage went strongly together with higher TCR beta diversity. PBMCs were not sorted, which prevented a conclusive comparison of naive versus antigen-experienced cells.

The CDR3 has 15 residues. Trimming cost V 1 base and J 5 bases; bases outside gene matches: 6. CDR1 and CDR2 from the germline V gene are PRHDT and FYEKMQ (reference sequence). For the second PCR, which ran for roughly 7 to 11 cycles, a sample-barcoded 5' primer and a J-beta primer mix were used. Each sample yielded at least 2.5 million CDR3-containing paired-end reads. MiXCR, run by TCRdb on the 5' RACE reads, gives a single entry per CDR3 protein. The profile shows about 670,000 distinct CDR3 sequences, approximately 52% of them singletons. This sequence was found in a woman of 80 years or more in good health. The gene calls are TRBV13 and TRBJ2-7, with 9 bases that match TRBD2. Sequencing was performed on blood. In nucleotides, the CDR3 is TGTGCCAGCAGCTTAGTTAGCGGGGGTAACGACGAGCAGTACTTC. Protein product: CASSLVSGGNDEQYF.